This T cell receptor beta chain is from a study of blood T cell repertoires in COVID-19. Study-wide background: COVID-19 samples, acute and convalescent, were from the United States, Italy and Spain.

The germline V and J ends were trimmed by 7 bases and 4 bases, with 13 bases remaining between them. CDR3 size: 13 residues. Looked up from germline, CDR1 is SNHLY and CDR2 is FYNNEI. Per the authors' pipeline: How many nucleated cells were present was estimated from reference gene primer amplification. Using immunoSEQ multiplex PCR, the repertoire was profiled, and TCRdb retains in-frame clones only, with some absent. V and J calls and clone size are copied from that table; D and trimming were computed from the DNA. The sample includes about 120,000 clones, approximately 90% of them seen just once. The sample comprised peripheral blood. This TCR was sampled from a woman aged 45-59 years with acute or convalescent COVID-19. The chain is built from TRBV2 and TRBJ1-2; no clear D. This CDR3 reads CASNQREGYGYTF. CDR3 coding DNA: TGTGCCAGCAATCAAAGGGAGGGCTATGGCTACACCTTC.